The 13 T cell receptor beta chains presented below share a single source sample, sequenced in a study of control samples from healthy donors and cancer patients. Measured with immunoSEQ multiplex PCR; TCRdb has only the in-frame clones, and not every one. The sample holds about 98,000 clones, roughly 78% seen once. Sample: blood. All receptors derive from a man between 60 and 75 years old in good health.

The gene calls are TRBV11-2 and TRBJ2-7, with 8 bases aligning to TRBD1. The germline V gene encodes CDR1 SGHAT and CDR2 FQNNGV. The CDR3 has 13 amino acids. J lost 6 bases, V lost 6 bases, and 7 bases had no gene match. The CDR3 nucleotides are TGTGCCAGCAGTGCTGGACAGGGCGGCGAGCAGTACTTC. Its protein is CASSAGQGGEQYF.

This rearrangement joins TRBV12-5 to TRBJ1-1; a possible D gene is TRBD1 (5 bases). Trimming took 5 bases from V and 6 from J, leaving 13 bases between them. This CDR3 spans 13 amino acids. Germline V gives CDR1 LGHNT, CDR2 FRNRAP. The DNA of the CDR3 is TGTGCTAGTGGTAGATCGGGGGGGTCTGAAGCTTTCTTT. Its translation is CASGRSGGSEAFF.

The chain employs TRBV2 and TRBJ2-3; 13 positions agree with TRBD2. Trimming removed 4 bases from V and 5 bases from J; junction bases left unmatched: 6. CDR1 and CDR2 from the germline V gene are SNHLY and FYNNEI. This CDR3 has 16 amino acids. CDR3 amino acids: CASSVTSGRAGDTQYF. The CDR3 region has the DNA TGTGCCAGCAGTGTTACTAGCGGGAGGGCCGGAGATACGCAGTATTTT. Complete variable domain (other parts from reference TRBV2 and TRBJ2-3): EPEVTQTPSHQVTQMGQEVILRCVPISNHLYFYWYRQILGQKVEFLVSFYNNEISEKSEIFDDQFSVERPDGSNFTLKIRSTKLEDSAMYFCASSVTSGRAGDTQYFGPGTRLTVL.

The chain links TRBV18 to TRBJ2-1; possible D gene TRBD1, 5 bases. Between the trimmed V and J ends, which lost 4 bases and 6 bases, there was a span of 19 bases. Per the germline V gene, CDR1 is KGHSH and CDR2 is LQKENI. This CDR3 is built from 16 residues. The CDR3: CASSRQRGRVGNEQFF. CDR3 in DNA: TGTGCCAGCTCACGACAAAGAGGCAGGGTCGGCAATGAGCAGTTCTTC.

This clone was found once. The J gene is TRBJ1-2, the V gene TRBV5-1, with TRBD1 matching over 8 bases. Per the germline V gene, CDR1 is SGHRS and CDR2 is YFSETQ. J lost 3 bases, V lost 4 bases, and 8 bases had no gene match. This CDR3 has 15 amino acids. The DNA of the CDR3 is TGCGCCAGCAGCCCATCTACGACAGGGGACTATGGCTACACCTTC. Translating it yields CASSPSTTGDYGYTF.

J is TRBJ2-1 and V is TRBV9; 10 bases fit TRBD1. CDR3 length: 17 amino acids. The germline V gene encodes CDR1 SGDLS and CDR2 YYNGEE. V was pared by 3 bases and J by 9 bases, with 15 bases of the junction left unmatched. The CDR3 bases are TGTGCCAGCAGCGCTTTCACCGGGACAGGGGTTGTTGGTGAGCAGTTCTTC. Translating it yields CASSAFTGTGVVGEQFF.

The chain is built from TRBV12-5 and TRBJ2-7; D is unclear. V was trimmed by 1 base and J by 1 base, leaving 8 bases between them. Germline loops: CDR1 LGHNT, CDR2 FRNRAP. There are 14 residues in the CDR3. As DNA, the CDR3 is TGTGCTAGTGGTTTGGGAGACGAATCCTACGAGCAGTACTTC. This encodes CASGLGDESYEQYF.

This chain uses TRBV7-9 with TRBJ1-5; tentatively, D is TRBD1 (5 bases). The germline V and J ends were trimmed by 3 bases and 5 bases, with 8 bases remaining between them. CDR3 size: 13 residues. Germline V gene data show CDR1 as SEHNR and CDR2 as FQNEAQ (reference sequence). The CDR3 DNA sequence: TGTGCCAGCAGCTTTGACAGCTATCAGCCCCAGCATTTT. It specifies CASSFDSYQPQHF.

This clone was picked up one time. This sequence joins TRBV5-6 and TRBJ2-1; D is perhaps TRBD2 (6 bases). The CDR3 sequence is 13 residues long. Germline V CDR1 and CDR2: SGHDT, YYEEEE. The V end was cut by 3 bases, the J end by 10 bases, with 14 bases between. DNA of the CDR3: TGTGCCAGCAGCTCGCCCGGGACTTTGGAGCAGTTCTTC. It yields the protein CASSSPGTLEQFF.

This rearrangement joins TRBV7-9 to TRBJ2-5; D is perhaps TRBD2 (5 bases). In germline, CDR1 is SEHNR, CDR2 FQNEAQ (reference sequence). This CDR3 has 14 residues. Trimming removed 5 bases at V and 4 bases at J, with 14 bases between. The CDR3 DNA sequence: TGTGCCAGCAGCCCCCCTGGTGGAGGAGAGACCCAGTACTTC. The encoded protein is CASSPPGGGETQYF.

The rearrangement joins TRBV6-4 to TRBJ2-2, with TRBD2 matching 7 bases. This CDR3 spans 16 amino acids. After removal of 2 bases from V and 5 bases from J, the junction contained 8 bases not matched to a gene. From germline, CDR1 is MRHNA and CDR2 SNTAGT. The CDR3 sequence is CASSDGGRGETGELFF. CDR3 DNA sequence: TGTGCCAGCAGTGACGGCGGGAGAGGGGAGACCGGGGAGCTGTTTTTT.

The chain has TRBV15 and TRBJ2-5; 12 bases line up with TRBD2. Losses at the gene ends were 1 base for V and 4 bases for J; bases not matched to a gene: 10. The germline V gene has CDR1 LNHNV and CDR2 YYDKDF (reference sequence). The CDR3 is 18 amino acids. This CDR3 is CATSRGQGATSGRETQYF. The CDR3 nucleotides are TGTGCCACCAGCAGAGGACAGGGGGCGACTAGCGGGAGAGAGACCCAGTACTTC. The whole variable domain, filled in from reference TRBV15 and TRBJ2-5, reads DAMVIQNPRYQVTQFGKPVTLSCSQTLNHNVMYWYQQKSSQAPKLLFHYYDKDFNNEADTPDNFQSRRPNTSFCFLDIRSPGLGDTAMYLCATSRGQGATSGRETQYFGPGTRLLVL.

The V call is TRBV6-4, the J call TRBJ1-2; D is uncertain. The V gene lost 0 bases and the J gene lost 8 bases, with 10 bases spanning the gap. The germline gives CDR1 MRHNA, CDR2 SNTAGT. There are 13 residues in the CDR3. The CDR3 sequence: CASSDSDSGGYTF. DNA for the CDR3: TGTGCCAGCAGTGACTCTGATTCTGGCGGCTACACCTTC.